The rows below give T cell receptor beta chains drawn from one sample of a study of glioma-infiltrating T cells after dendritic cell vaccination. Here immunoSEQ multiplex PCR was the method, and the copy in TCRdb shows in-frame clones only, minus some. The top ten hold 8.5% of the sample, which has 80,000 to 95,000 clones, 85% seen once. Sequenced here: blood, sampled after dendritic cell vaccination. The receptors come from a human donor with glioblastoma. Each CDR3 is given with its conserved first and last residue. The order of the fields is J gene, V gene, CDR3 protein.

TRBJ2-7 TRBV5-4 CASSLAGLYPYEQYF
TRBJ1-1 TRBV6-5 CASSYSTGDLNTEAFF
TRBJ1-5 TRBV15 CATSREGQGKGQPQHF
TRBJ1-2 TRBV11-2 CASSSPGSDGYTF
TRBJ1-1 TRBV7-9 CASSPWRGGSSTEAFF
TRBJ2-2 TRBV19 CATGLAGDTGELFF
TRBJ1-1 TRBV6-5 CASTQTGTTNTEAFF
TRBJ2-1 TRBV2 CASSVEDSSYNEQFF
TRBJ1-3 TRBV7-2 CASSPQGAGNTIYF
TRBJ1-1 TRBV27 CASSLSHLAPEAFF
TRBJ1-2 TRBV29-1 CSVSRANYGYTF
TRBJ2-6 TRBV4-1 CASSQERLAGANVLTF
TRBJ1-3 TRBV6-5 CASSRGGSGNTIYF
TRBJ1-4 TRBV28 CASSPGGGVGEKLFF
TRBJ1-2 TRBV6-5 CASQTGGAGFRGYTF
TRBJ1-2 TRBV6-1 CASKPQTGDYYGYTF
TRBJ2-3 TRBV9 CASSPGQGSADTQYF
TRBJ2-7 TRBV6-5 CASSKDRLREQYF